The sample holds many counts of the clone carrying this T cell receptor (beta chain). The antigen remains undetermined. These data are taken from a study of T cell repertoires in cytomegalovirus infection. Study information: Evidence of both CMV infection and a matching HLA type came from public TCR beta signatures. Study results and limitations: CMV-specific HLA-C-restricted TCR beta clonotypes dominated the ex vivo response. Adding up the frequency of public TCR beta families identified people who carried CMV plus the relevant HLA.

The length of the CDR3 is 14 residues. Germline CDR1 is SGHAT and CDR2 is FQNNGV. Trimming removed 3 bases from V and 2 bases from J, with 10 bases in between. TCRdb re-analysed the reads in MiXCR, keeping a single row per CDR3 protein. The sample holds about 250,000 distinct CDR3 sequences, 15% to 20% seen once. The chain is built from TRBV11-2 and TRBJ1-1, with a weak D call TRBD1 (5 bases). This sequence was found in a human donor in good health (CMV status not recorded). Some clones in this sample may be carry-over from other donors' samples. Sequenced: CD8+ T cells from PBMCs. CDR3 nucleotides: TGTGCCAGCAGCTTGGAGGGGATTAACACTGAAGCTTTCTTT. This translates into CASSLEGINTEAFF.